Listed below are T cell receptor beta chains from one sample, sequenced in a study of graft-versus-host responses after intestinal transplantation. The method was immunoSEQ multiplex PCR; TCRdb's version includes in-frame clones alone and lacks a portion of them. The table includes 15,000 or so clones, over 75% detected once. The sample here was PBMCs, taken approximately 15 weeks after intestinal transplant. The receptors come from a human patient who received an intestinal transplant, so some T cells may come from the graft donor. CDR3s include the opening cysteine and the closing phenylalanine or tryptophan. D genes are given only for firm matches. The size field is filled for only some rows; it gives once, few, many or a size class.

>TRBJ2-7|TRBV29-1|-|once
CSVENGGTYEQYF
TGCAGCGTTGAAAACGGAGGTACCTACGAGCAGTACTTC
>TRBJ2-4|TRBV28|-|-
CASSLNVPGAAKNIQYF
TGTGCCAGCAGTTTAAACGTTCCGGGAGCAGCCAAAAACATTCAGTACTTC
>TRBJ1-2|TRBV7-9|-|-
CASSLSNGYGYTF
TGTGCCAGCAGCTTGAGTAATGGGTATGGCTACACCTTC
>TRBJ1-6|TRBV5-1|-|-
CASSPGTAHSPLHF
TGCGCCAGCAGCCCGGGGACTGCCCATTCACCCCTCCACTTT
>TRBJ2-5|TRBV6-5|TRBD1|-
CASSWTGQETQYF
TGTGCCAGCAGTTGGACAGGCCAAGAGACCCAGTACTTC
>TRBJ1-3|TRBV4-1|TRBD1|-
CASSAPGTGGSGNTIYF
TGCGCCAGCAGCGCTCCCGGGACAGGGGGCTCTGGAAACACCATATATTTT
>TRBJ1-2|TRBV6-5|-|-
CASSYSLAAYGYTF
TGTGCCAGCAGTTACTCGTTGGCAGCCTATGGCTACACCTTC
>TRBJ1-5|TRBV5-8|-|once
CASRRDQPQHF
TGTGCCAGCAGAAGGGATCAGCCCCAGCATTTT
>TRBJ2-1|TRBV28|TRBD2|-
CASGGASGRAGSYNEQFF
TGTGCCAGCGGAGGGGCTAGCGGGAGGGCCGGGTCCTACAATGAGCAGTTCTTC
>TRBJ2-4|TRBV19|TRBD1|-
CASSIAGTGKNIQYF
TGTGCCAGTAGTATAGCGGGGACAGGCAAAAACATTCAGTACTTC
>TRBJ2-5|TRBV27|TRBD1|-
CASSWTGETQYF
TGTGCCAGCAGTTGGACAGGGGAGACCCAGTACTTC
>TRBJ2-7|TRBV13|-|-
CASSFWTESYEQYF
TGTGCCAGCAGCTTCTGGACAGAGTCATACGAGCAGTACTTC
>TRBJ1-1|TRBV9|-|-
CASSVGGSTEAFF
TGTGCCAGCAGCGTTGGAGGGAGCACTGAAGCTTTCTTT
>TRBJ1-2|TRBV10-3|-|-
CAISEGADYGYTF
TGTGCCATCAGTGAGGGGGCTGACTATGGCTACACCTTC
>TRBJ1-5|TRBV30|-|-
CAWSWGASQPQHF
TGTGCCTGGTCATGGGGGGCAAGTCAGCCCCAGCATTTT
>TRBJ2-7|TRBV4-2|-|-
CASSQSHKGGYEQYF
TGTGCCAGCAGCCAATCCCATAAGGGGGGCTACGAGCAGTACTTC
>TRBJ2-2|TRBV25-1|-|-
CASSDETNTGELFF
TGTGCCAGCAGTGATGAGACGAACACCGGGGAGCTGTTTTTT